Presented here are 23 T cell receptor beta chains from one specimen sequenced in a study of T cell responses to AZD1222 COVID-19 vaccine. The assay was immunoSEQ multiplex PCR, and TCRdb's table has in-frame clones only and misses some. The sample consists of around 99,000 clones, roughly nine tenths of them appearing once. The material sequenced was peripheral blood, taken on day 0 of AZD1222 vaccination. These receptor sequences come from an adult in good health.

V usage is TRBV7-8 and J usage is TRBJ2-1; perhaps TRBD1 as D (6 bases). This CDR3 spans 17 amino acids. V was clipped by 1 base and J by 6 bases, with 19 bases between them. Germline V gene sequence: CDR1 SGHVS, CDR2 FQNEAQ. This chain's CDR3 is CASSLESGRGWGNEQFF. The CDR3 DNA reads TGTGCCAGCAGCTTAGAATCAGGTAGGGGGTGGGGCAATGAGCAGTTCTTC.

V usage is TRBV13 and J usage is TRBJ1-1; D is unclear. The CDR3 has 15 amino acids. The V gene lost 5 bases and the J gene lost 4 bases, with 17 bases spanning the gap. From germline, CDR1 is PRHDT and CDR2 FYEKMQ (reference sequence). The CDR3 here is CASSPTVEVGTEAFF. For the CDR3, the DNA is TGTGCCAGCAGCCCGACCGTGGAAGTAGGCACTGAAGCTTTCTTT. Full variable domain (remainder filled in from reference TRBV13 and TRBJ1-1): AAGVIQSPRHLIKEKRETATLKCYPIPRHDTVYWYQQGPGQDPQFLISFYEKMQSDKGSIPDRFSAQQFSDYHSELNMSSLELGDSALYFCASSPTVEVGTEAFFGQGTRLTVV.

V and J are TRBV5-1 and TRBJ2-1, with 7 nucleotides matching TRBD1. This CDR3 region has 18 residues. The J segment lost 0 bases and the V segment lost 2 bases, leaving 11 bases of the junction unmatched. Germline V CDR1 and CDR2: SGHRS, YFSETQ. This CDR3 reads CASSFILRQGDSYNEQFF. CDR3 sequence (DNA): TGCGCCAGCAGCTTTATTCTTCGACAGGGTGACTCCTACAATGAGCAGTTCTTC. The full variable domain, completed using reference TRBV5-1 and TRBJ2-1, is KAGVTQTPRYLIKTRGQQVTLSCSPISGHRSVSWYQQTPGQGLQFLFEYFSETQRNKGNFPGRFSGRQFSNSRSEMNVSTLELGDSALYLCASSFILRQGDSYNEQFFGPGTRLTVL.

The CDR3 nucleotides read TGTGCTAGTGGTTTGTACCCCCCGAGACCCTGGGGCAATGAGCAGTTCTTC. This translates into CASGLYPPRPWGNEQFF. V is TRBV12-5 and J is TRBJ2-1; D gene unclear. Germline values: CDR1 LGHNT, CDR2 FRNRAP. This CDR3 has 17 amino acids. Trimming shortened V by 2 bases and J by 6 bases, and 20 bases separated the two germline ends.

The chain links TRBV19 to TRBJ1-1; D perhaps matches TRBD1 (6 bases). This CDR3 has 14 amino acids. Germline CDR1 is LNHDA and CDR2 is SQIVND (reference sequence). Trimming took off 3 bases at V and 1 base at J, with 9 bases between the two ends. Here the CDR3 reads CASSMQGTNTEAFF. CDR3 nucleotides: TGTGCCAGTAGTATGCAGGGGACGAACACTGAAGCTTTCTTT. The whole variable domain, filled in from reference TRBV19 and TRBJ1-1, reads DGGITQSPKYLFRKEGQNVTLSCEQNLNHDAMYWYRQDPGQGLRLIYYSQIVNDFQKGDIAEGYSVSREKKESFPLTVTSAQKNPTAFYLCASSMQGTNTEAFFGQGTRLTVV.

The V call is TRBV4-1, the J call TRBJ2-1; tentative D call: TRBD1 (6 bases). Germline V gene lookup returns CDR1 MGHRA and CDR2 YSYEKL. V was shortened by 2 bases and J by 2 bases, with 13 bases between the two germline ends. The CDR3 extends over 16 amino acids. The CDR3 loop reads CASSQKRQGTYNEQFF. The CDR3 DNA sequence: TGCGCCAGCAGCCAAAAACGGCAGGGGACCTACAATGAGCAGTTCTTC.

The V gene is TRBV19, the J gene TRBJ1-2, with unresolved D. CDR1 is LNHDA and CDR2 is SQIVND in the germline V gene (reference sequence). CDR3 size: 15 residues. The V and J ends lost 5 bases and 4 bases respectively, with 17 bases between them. CDR3 nucleotide sequence: TGTGCCAGTAGTTGGGCAGCCGGGATGAGCTATGGCTACACCTTC. Translation: CASSWAAGMSYGYTF.

The chain carries TRBV7-2 and TRBJ2-7; D unresolved. Trimming stripped 5 bases from V and 2 bases from J, with 10 bases between. The length of the CDR3 is 13 residues. CDR1 is SGHTA, CDR2 FQGNSA, per germline. The CDR3 protein is CASSRGNAYEQYF. The CDR3 DNA is TGTGCCAGCAGCCGAGGCAACGCCTACGAGCAGTACTTC.

This clone was found a few times. This chain connects TRBV4-2 to TRBJ1-2, with D hard to call. V was clipped by 1 base and J by 4 bases, with 19 bases between them. Per germline, CDR1 LGHNA and CDR2 YNFKEQ. The CDR3 runs to 17 residues. The CDR3 is CASSQGIRDPISYGYTF. The CDR3 DNA is TGTGCCAGCAGCCAAGGAATCCGGGATCCTATAAGCTATGGCTACACCTTC.

The chain joins TRBV6-6 to TRBJ2-7, with 7 bases lining up with TRBD2. This CDR3 has 15 amino acids. V trimming: 6 bases; J trimming: 3 bases; junction bases outside the gene matches: 11. Germline V lookup: CDR1 MNHNY, CDR2 SVGAGI (reference sequence). The CDR3 here is CASRSPSGEYYEQYF. The DNA for the CDR3 is TGTGCCAGCAGAAGCCCGAGCGGGGAGTACTACGAGCAGTACTTC.

This chain uses TRBV12-5 with TRBJ1-5; no reliable D call. V gave up 2 bases and J gave up 1 base, with 6 bases separating them. There are 14 residues in the CDR3. The germline V gene has CDR1 LGHNT and CDR2 FRNRAP. Here the CDR3 reads CASGLLRSNQPQHF. The CDR3 DNA is TGTGCTAGTGGTTTGCTCAGAAGCAATCAGCCCCAGCATTTT.

The V gene is TRBV6-5, the J gene TRBJ1-1; possible D gene TRBD1, 6 bases. The V and J ends lost 7 bases and 1 base respectively, with 10 bases between them. Germline values: CDR1 MNHEY, CDR2 SVGAGI. The CDR3 covers 13 residues. Here the CDR3 reads CASNRERNTEAFF. In nucleotides, the CDR3 is TGTGCCAGCAACAGGGAAAGGAACACTGAAGCTTTCTTT.

The chain is built from TRBV11-3 and TRBJ2-1; the match to TRBD2 covers 10 bases. Trimming removed 6 bases from V and 5 bases from J; junction bases left unmatched: 4. The germline CDR1 and CDR2 sequences are SGHNT and YENEEA. This CDR3 spans 14 amino acids. DNA for the CDR3: TGTGCCAGCAGTGCTAGCGGGAGACACAATGAGCAGTTCTTC. Translated, it gives CASSASGRHNEQFF.

The V call is TRBV29-1, the J call TRBJ1-1; the match to TRBD1 covers 7 bases. Germline-derived CDR1 and CDR2 are SQVTM and ANQGSEA. The J segment lost 1 base and the V segment lost 7 bases, leaving 18 bases of the junction unmatched. This CDR3 has 17 residues. The CDR3 DNA reads TGCAGCGCCATTTTGTCGCTCCGACAGGGAAGGAACACTGAAGCTTTCTTT. It yields the protein CSAILSLRQGRNTEAFF.

This clone was counted a single time. The J gene is TRBJ2-2, the V gene TRBV4-2; 8 bases are shared with TRBD2. V shed 0 bases and J 7 bases; nucleotides not matched to a gene: 4. Germline V gene lookup returns CDR1 LGHNA and CDR2 YNFKEQ. This CDR3 region has 15 residues. CDR3 amino acids: CASSQDWLAGGELFF. CDR3 coding DNA: TGTGCCAGCAGCCAAGACTGGCTAGCGGGCGGGGAGCTGTTTTTT.

The chain recombines TRBV7-2 with TRBJ1-6; D ambiguous. This CDR3 has 14 amino acids. CDR1 is SGHTA and CDR2 is FQGNSA in the germline V gene. Trimming stripped 6 bases from V and 4 bases from J, with 10 bases between. CDR3 sequence: CASSFAGYNSPLHF. The CDR3 nucleotides read TGTGCCAGCAGTTTTGCTGGGTATAATTCACCCCTCCACTTT.

The rearrangement links TRBV15 to TRBJ1-1; D not resolved. The length of the CDR3 is 13 residues. Germline assignment: CDR1 LNHNV and CDR2 YYDKDF (reference sequence). Trimming removed 0 bases from V and 1 base from J, with 3 bases in between. CDR3 nucleotides: TGTGCCACCAGCAGAGACCAGAACACTGAAGCTTTCTTT. Residues: CATSRDQNTEAFF.

This clone appeared once. DNA for the CDR3: TGTGCCAGCAGCTTAGGGCGGGGGCCCAATCAGCCCCAGCATTTT. Protein product: CASSLGRGPNQPQHF. V and J are TRBV7-2 and TRBJ1-5, with D tentatively TRBD1 (6 bases). V was shortened by 1 base and J by 3 bases, with 10 bases between the two germline ends. Germline CDR1 reads SGHTA; CDR2 reads FQGNSA. The CDR3 is 15 amino acids.

The chain employs TRBV6-5 and TRBJ1-1; D gene ambiguous. Germline CDR1 and CDR2: MNHEY and SVGAGI. This CDR3 spans 13 amino acids. Trimming stripped 4 bases from V and 8 bases from J, with 14 bases between. The CDR3 bases are TGTGCCAGCAGTTTCCTACAGAGGCGAGAAGCTTTCTTT. It specifies CASSFLQRREAFF.

This clone has only one observation. J is TRBJ1-1 and V is TRBV5-4; D call uncertain. There are 12 residues in the CDR3. The germline gives CDR1 SGHNT, CDR2 YYREEE (reference sequence). Trimming pared 0 bases from V and 0 bases from J, leaving 0 bases between. The CDR3 coding sequence is TGTGCCAGCAGCTTGGTGAACACTGAAGCTTTCTTT. It specifies CASSLVNTEAFF.

CDR3 DNA: TGTGCCAGCAGCCTCAGTGTTAGCCACTACGAGCAGTACTTC. Translating it yields CASSLSVSHYEQYF. This chain links TRBV7-2 with TRBJ2-7; D not resolved. CDR3 length: 14 amino acids. Trimming took 5 bases from V and 3 from J, leaving 14 bases between them. Germline lookup yields CDR1 SGHTA and CDR2 FQGNSA.

The chain carries TRBV5-1 and TRBJ2-7; no reliable D call. V lost 0 bases, J lost 13 bases, and 17 bases lay in between. The CDR3 length is 13 residues. Germline CDR1 SGHRS, CDR2 YFSETQ. The CDR3 coding sequence is TGCGCCAGCAGCTTGGCCGTAGAAAGCCCTTTTTACTTC. Translation: CASSLAVESPFYF.

V usage is TRBV19 and J usage is TRBJ2-2; tentative D call: TRBD2 (5 bases). The CDR3 extends over 15 amino acids. CDR1 LNHDA and CDR2 SQIVND come from the germline V gene (reference sequence). V was pared by 3 bases and J by 5 bases, with 13 bases between. CDR3: CASSMNRGSTGELFF. The DNA for the CDR3 is TGTGCCAGTAGTATGAACCGGGGATCGACCGGGGAGCTGTTTTTT.